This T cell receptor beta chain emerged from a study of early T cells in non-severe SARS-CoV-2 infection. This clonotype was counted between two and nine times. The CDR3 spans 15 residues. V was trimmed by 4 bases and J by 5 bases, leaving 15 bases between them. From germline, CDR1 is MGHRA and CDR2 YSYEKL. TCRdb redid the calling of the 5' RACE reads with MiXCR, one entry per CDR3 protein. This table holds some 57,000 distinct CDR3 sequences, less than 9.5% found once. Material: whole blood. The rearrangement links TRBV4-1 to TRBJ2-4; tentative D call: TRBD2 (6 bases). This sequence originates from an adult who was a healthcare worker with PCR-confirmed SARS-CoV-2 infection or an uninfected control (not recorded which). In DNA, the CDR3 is TGCGCCAGCAGCCCGGTCTGGACTAAGGAAAACATTCAGTACTTC. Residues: CASSPVWTKENIQYF.